Listed here are 20 T cell receptor beta chains from one sample, sequenced in a study of T cells in localized non-small cell lung cancer. Profiling relied on immunoSEQ multiplex PCR, and the TCRdb table lists in-frame clones only, not all of them. The data show around 21,000 clones, approximately 80% seen once. The material was peripheral blood, obtained before any cancer treatment. These receptors were collected from a man aged 35-69 years with stage I lung adenocarcinoma.

The rearrangement uses TRBV13 and TRBJ2-3, with a tentative D call TRBD2 (5 bases). The germline CDR1 and CDR2 sequences are PRHDT and FYEKMQ (reference sequence). The ends were cut back, 7 bases at V and 2 bases at J, with 13 bases in the middle. The CDR3 is 14 residues long. This chain's CDR3 is CASTARRATDTQYF. The CDR3 DNA reads as TGTGCCAGCACAGCGAGGCGGGCCACAGATACGCAGTATTTT.

This chain connects TRBV27 to TRBJ2-3; 7 positions agree with TRBD2. Losses at the gene ends were 5 bases for V and 2 bases for J; bases not matched to a gene: 19. The CDR3 runs to 19 residues. Germline V gene sequence: CDR1 MNHEY, CDR2 SMNVEV (reference sequence). DNA of the CDR3: TGTGCCAGCAGTCCGCACCCCGTCGAGGGGACTACGTACACAGATACGCAGTATTTT. Translation gives CASSPHPVEGTTYTDTQYF.

There are a few counts of this clone. The rearrangement uses TRBV6-6 and TRBJ2-7, with D possibly called TRBD1 or TRBD2 (5 bases each). The germline V gene has CDR1 MNHNY and CDR2 SVGAGI (reference sequence). There are 15 residues in the CDR3. The V gene lost 2 bases and the J gene lost 2 bases, with 13 bases spanning the gap. In DNA form, the CDR3 reads TGTGCCAGCAGTTACGGGGGAGACAGACCCTACGAGCAGTACTTC. Translated: CASSYGGDRPYEQYF.

The chain has TRBV7-8 and TRBJ1-1, with D perhaps TRBD1 (5 bases). The CDR3 sequence is 15 residues long. Germline CDR1 and CDR2: SGHVS and FQNEAQ. V was shortened by 1 base and J by 4 bases, with 13 bases between the two germline ends. The CDR3 DNA reads TGTGCCAGCAGCTTAGTTGGGGGATCCCTCACTGAAGCTTTCTTT. The encoded protein is CASSLVGGSLTEAFF.

This clone occurred a few times. V and J are TRBV30 and TRBJ2-7; 7 bases align to TRBD1. This CDR3 region has 17 residues. Trimming cost V 0 bases and J 0 bases; bases outside gene matches: 11. In germline, CDR1 is GTSNPN, CDR2 SVGIG (reference sequence). CDR3: CAWSVPPGQLISYEQYF. CDR3 nucleotide sequence: TGTGCCTGGAGTGTACCCCCGGGACAGCTGATCTCCTACGAGCAGTACTTC.

With regard to this clone: The sample carries other DNA sequences with the same CDR3. The chain employs TRBV5-1 and TRBJ1-2, with TRBD1 identical over 8 bases. After removal of 0 bases from V and 8 bases from J, the junction contained 6 bases not matched to a gene. The CDR3 is 14 residues long. Germline V gene lookup returns CDR1 SGHRS and CDR2 YFSETQ. The CDR3 DNA is TGCGCCAGCAGCTTGGTGACAGGGGAAGGGGGCTACACCTTC. It translates to CASSLVTGEGGYTF. The full variable domain, in which reference TRBV5-1 and TRBJ1-2 provide the parts outside the CDR3, is KAGVTQTPRYLIKTRGQQVTLSCSPISGHRSVSWYQQTPGQGLQFLFEYFSETQRNKGNFPGRFSGRQFSNSRSEMNVSTLELGDSALYLCASSLVTGEGGYTFGSGTRLTVV.

Only a few counts were recorded for this clone. V is TRBV19 and J is TRBJ2-3; TRBD1 matches 7 bases. The germline gives CDR1 LNHDA, CDR2 SQIVND (reference sequence). V lost 5 bases and J lost 2; bases outside the gene matches: 7. The CDR3 totals 15 residues. CDR3 loop: CASSGTDRYTDTQYF. For the CDR3, the DNA is TGTGCCAGTAGTGGAACGGACAGGTACACAGATACGCAGTATTTT. The whole variable domain, filled in from reference TRBV19 and TRBJ2-3, reads DGGITQSPKYLFRKEGQNVTLSCEQNLNHDAMYWYRQDPGQGLRLIYYSQIVNDFQKGDIAEGYSVSREKKESFPLTVTSAQKNPTAFYLCASSGTDRYTDTQYFGPGTRLTVL.

The rearrangement joins TRBV28 to TRBJ2-5; 9 bases are a match to TRBD1. The DNA end lines up better with TRBJ2-7; the J call may be wrong. This CDR3 has 13 residues. Germline CDR1 and CDR2: MDHEN and SYDVKM. CDR3 amino acids: CASRGQGNYEQYF. The CDR3 region has the DNA TGTGCCAGCAGGGGACAGGGAAACTACGAGCAGTACTTC.

The chain has TRBV7-3 and TRBJ2-2, with D unresolved. Trimming left V 5 bases short and J 2 bases short, with 9 bases between. The CDR3 is 14 amino acids. CDR1 is SGHTA and CDR2 is FQGTGA in the germline V gene. The CDR3 region is CASSPRRNTGELFF. The DNA for the CDR3 is TGTGCCAGCAGCCCCCGTCGAAACACCGGGGAGCTGTTTTTT.

The genes are TRBV6-1 and TRBJ2-1; TRBD1 or TRBD2 may be the D gene (6 bases each). Trimming left V 3 bases short and J 7 bases short, with 19 bases between. CDR1 MNHNS and CDR2 SASEGT come from the germline V gene. The CDR3 contains 16 residues. The CDR3 region is CASSDAGAVGGNEQFF. The DNA for the CDR3 is TGTGCCAGCAGTGACGCAGGGGCGGTAGGGGGGAATGAGCAGTTCTTC.

The chain links TRBV6-1 to TRBJ1-6; possibly TRBD1 for D (5 bases). V dropped 0 bases and J dropped 13 bases, with 10 bases sitting between them. Germline CDR1 is MNHNS and CDR2 is SASEGT. This CDR3 is 13 amino acids long. The DNA of the CDR3 is TGTGCCAGCAGTGAAGCACCAGGGTTTCCCCTCCACTTT. Translated, it gives CASSEAPGFPLHF.

This clone has just one count. V usage is TRBV19 and J usage is TRBJ1-2; 10 bases line up with TRBD1. The V and J ends lost 3 bases and 7 bases, in that order; junction bases with no gene match: 17. The CDR3 spans 18 residues. Germline V CDR1 and CDR2: LNHDA, SQIVND (reference sequence). The CDR3 loop reads CASSIEGPGTGAASGYTF. The CDR3 DNA sequence: TGTGCCAGTAGTATTGAGGGTCCCGGGACAGGGGCTGCCAGTGGCTACACCTTC.

This clone has only a few counts. CDR3: CASSLVPEHSPLHF. The CDR3 DNA reads TGCGCCAGCAGCTTGGTCCCCGAGCACTCACCCCTCCACTTT. The genes are TRBV5-1 and TRBJ1-6, with unresolved D. CDR1 is SGHRS, CDR2 YFSETQ, per germline. This CDR3 region has 14 residues. Trimming cost V 0 bases and J 10 bases, with 11 bases left between them.

The chain links TRBV10-3 to TRBJ1-1, with TRBD1 as a possible D gene (5 bases). Trimming shortened V by 4 bases and J by 0 bases, and 6 bases separated the two germline ends. Germline CDR1 ENHRY, CDR2 SYGVKD. The CDR3 covers 13 residues. The CDR3 DNA reads TGTGCCATCAGTGGAGGGGTGAACACTGAAGCTTTCTTT. Its protein is CAISGGVNTEAFF.

The chain employs TRBV7-9 and TRBJ1-1; D not resolved. CDR1 SEHNR and CDR2 FQNEAQ come from the germline V gene (reference sequence). CDR3 size: 14 residues. Trimming removed 1 base at V and 4 bases at J, with 10 bases between. The CDR3: CASSLEALFTEAFF. For the CDR3, the DNA is TGTGCCAGCAGCTTAGAAGCACTCTTCACTGAAGCTTTCTTT.

This chain joins TRBV13 and TRBJ1-1; D gene ambiguous. The germline V and J ends were trimmed by 3 bases and 8 bases, with 13 bases remaining between them. Germline CDR1 is PRHDT and CDR2 is FYEKMQ (reference sequence). The CDR3 runs 13 residues. The CDR3 region has the DNA TGTGCCAGCAGCTTTTCGGGATCTCTCGAAGCTTTCTTT. It specifies CASSFSGSLEAFF.

DNA for the CDR3: TGTGCCAGCAGTCGGGCGGGTAACTATGGCTACACCTTC. Protein sequence: CASSRAGNYGYTF. The rearrangement uses TRBV6-1 and TRBJ1-2, with unresolved D. In germline, CDR1 is MNHNS, CDR2 SASEGT. Deletions cut 5 bases from V and 1 base from J, with 8 bases between. The CDR3 extends over 13 amino acids.

The rearrangement links TRBV25-1 to TRBJ2-2, with TRBD1 matching 11 bases. Germline CDR1 reads MGHDK; CDR2 reads SYGVNS. This CDR3 contains 15 residues. The trim removed 4 bases at V and 6 bases at J, leaving 4 bases unmatched. The CDR3 protein is CASSAGQGVAGELFF. In nucleotides, the CDR3 is TGTGCCAGCAGTGCGGGACAGGGGGTCGCCGGGGAGCTGTTTTTT.

The rearrangement joins TRBV27 to TRBJ1-2; D gene uncertain. V was pared by 5 bases and J by 8 bases, with 15 bases between. This CDR3 has 13 amino acids. Germline loops: CDR1 MNHEY, CDR2 SMNVEV (reference sequence). CDR3 in amino acids: CASSPSRLWGYTF. The CDR3 nucleotides read TGTGCCAGCAGTCCCTCCCGATTGTGGGGCTACACCTTC.

This clone is categorized as medium-sized (0.01 to 0.1%). The rearrangement links TRBV18 to TRBJ2-1; possible D gene TRBD2, 5 bases. V shed 3 bases and J shed 12 bases, with 18 bases lying between them. The germline V gene encodes CDR1 KGHSH and CDR2 LQKENI. The CDR3 runs 14 residues. The CDR3 region is CASSPYGVQVGQFF. CDR3 DNA sequence: TGTGCCAGCTCACCTTACGGGGTACAAGTGGGGCAGTTCTTC.